This T cell receptor beta chain was sequenced during a study of blood T cell repertoires in COVID-19. Overall study: The study drew acute and convalescent COVID-19 samples from the United States, Italy and Spain. The analysed material was cDNA or gDNA that came from T cells, B-cell-depleted T cells, or PBMCs.

The germline V gene has CDR1 MNHEY and CDR2 SVGAGI. The junction had 9 bases not matched to a gene; V was cut back by 8 bases and J by 1 base. The CDR3 is made up of 15 amino acids. Per the original data handling: Estimation of nucleated cell counts was performed using reference gene primer amplification. Libraries were prepared by immunoSEQ multiplex PCR; TCRdb keeps only in-frame clonotypes and omits some of them. The V and J calls and clone size are taken from that table; D and trimming were inferred from the DNA. The sample shows 200,000 to 300,000 clones, around 90% of them seen only once. The V and J genes are TRBV6-5 and TRBJ2-3, with 7 bases matching TRBD2. The sequencing sample was made of peripheral blood. The source is a middle-aged woman with acute or convalescent COVID-19. The DNA of the CDR3 is TGTGCCAGCGGTCCACTGGCGGGGGGCACAGATACGCAGTATTTT. This codes for CASGPLAGGTDTQYF.